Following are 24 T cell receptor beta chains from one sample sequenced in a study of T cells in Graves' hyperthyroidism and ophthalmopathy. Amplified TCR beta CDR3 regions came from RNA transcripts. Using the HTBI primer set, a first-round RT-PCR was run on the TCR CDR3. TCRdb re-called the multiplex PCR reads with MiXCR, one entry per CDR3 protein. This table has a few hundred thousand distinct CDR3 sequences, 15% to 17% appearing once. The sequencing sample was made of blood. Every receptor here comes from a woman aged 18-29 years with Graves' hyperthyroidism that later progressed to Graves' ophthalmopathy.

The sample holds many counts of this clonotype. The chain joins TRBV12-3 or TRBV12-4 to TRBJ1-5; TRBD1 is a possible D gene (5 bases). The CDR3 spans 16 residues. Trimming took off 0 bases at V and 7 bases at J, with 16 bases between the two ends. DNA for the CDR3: TGTGCCAGCAGTTTAGCGCAGGGACTAACCAGGCAGCCCCAGCATTTT. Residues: CASSLAQGLTRQPQHF.

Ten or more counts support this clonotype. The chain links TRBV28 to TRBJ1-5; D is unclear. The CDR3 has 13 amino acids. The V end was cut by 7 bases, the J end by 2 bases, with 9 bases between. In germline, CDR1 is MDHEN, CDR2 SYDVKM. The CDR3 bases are TGTGCCAGCACCCCATCGGGCAATCAGCCCCAGCATTTT. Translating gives CASTPSGNQPQHF.

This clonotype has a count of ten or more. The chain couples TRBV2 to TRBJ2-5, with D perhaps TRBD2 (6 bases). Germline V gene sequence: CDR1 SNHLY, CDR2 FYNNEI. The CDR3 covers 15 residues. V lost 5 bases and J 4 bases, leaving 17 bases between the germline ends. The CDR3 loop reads CASSNRHRDSETQYF. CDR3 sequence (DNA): TGTGCCAGCAGTAATCGGCATCGGGACTCAGAGACCCAGTACTTC. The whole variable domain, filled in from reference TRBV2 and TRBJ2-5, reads EPEVTQTPSHQVTQMGQEVILRCVPISNHLYFYWYRQILGQKVEFLVSFYNNEISEKSEIFDDQFSVERPDGSNFTLKIRSTKLEDSAMYFCASSNRHRDSETQYFGPGTRLLVL.

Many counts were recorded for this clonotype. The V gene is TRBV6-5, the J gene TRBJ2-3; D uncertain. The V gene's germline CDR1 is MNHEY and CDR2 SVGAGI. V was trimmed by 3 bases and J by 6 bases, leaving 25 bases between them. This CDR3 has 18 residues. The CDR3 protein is CASSYGRSDPSPRDTQYF. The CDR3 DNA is TGTGCCAGCAGTTATGGTCGCTCTGACCCCTCCCCCAGGGATACGCAGTATTTT.

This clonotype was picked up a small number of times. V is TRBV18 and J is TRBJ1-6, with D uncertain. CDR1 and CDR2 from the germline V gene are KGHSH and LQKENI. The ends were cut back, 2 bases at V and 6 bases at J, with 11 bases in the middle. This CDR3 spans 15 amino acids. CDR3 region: CASSPLKTVNSPLHF. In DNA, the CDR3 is TGTGCCAGCTCACCATTAAAAACCGTTAATTCACCCCTCCACTTT. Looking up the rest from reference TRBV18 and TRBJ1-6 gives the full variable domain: NAGVMQNPRHLVRRRGQEARLRCSPMKGHSHVYWYRQLPEEGLKFMVYLQKENIIDESGMPKERFSAEFPKEGPSILRIQQVVRGDSAAYFCASSPLKTVNSPLHFGNGTRLTVT.

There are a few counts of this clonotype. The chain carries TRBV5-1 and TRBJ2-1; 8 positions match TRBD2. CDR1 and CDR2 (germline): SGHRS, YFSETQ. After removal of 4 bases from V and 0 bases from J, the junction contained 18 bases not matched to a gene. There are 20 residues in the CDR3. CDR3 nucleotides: TGCGCCAGCAGCCCCGCTGGTAGCGGGAACCTTAAGAGCTCCTACAATGAGCAGTTCTTC. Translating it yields CASSPAGSGNLKSSYNEQFF.

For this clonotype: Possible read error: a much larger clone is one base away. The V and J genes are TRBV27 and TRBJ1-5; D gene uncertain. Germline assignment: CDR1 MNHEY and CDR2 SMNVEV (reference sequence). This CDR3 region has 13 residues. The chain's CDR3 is CASSPSPHQPRHF. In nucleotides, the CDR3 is TGTGCCAGCAGTCCTTCCCCTCATCAGCCCCGGCATTTT.

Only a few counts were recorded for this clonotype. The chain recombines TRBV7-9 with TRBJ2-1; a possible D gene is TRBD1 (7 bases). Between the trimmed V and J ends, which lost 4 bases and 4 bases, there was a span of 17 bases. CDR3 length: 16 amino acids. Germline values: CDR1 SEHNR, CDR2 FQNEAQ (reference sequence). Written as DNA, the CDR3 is TGTGCCAGCAGCTCCGCAACAGGGGACTCTTACAATGAGCAGTTCTTC. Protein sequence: CASSSATGDSYNEQFF. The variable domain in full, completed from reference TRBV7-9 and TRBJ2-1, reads DTGVSQNPRHKITKRGQNVTFRCDPISEHNRLYWYRQTLGQGPEFLTYFQNEAQLEKSRLLSDRFSAERPKGSFSTLEIQRTEQGDSAMYLCASSSATGDSYNEQFFGPGTRLTVL.

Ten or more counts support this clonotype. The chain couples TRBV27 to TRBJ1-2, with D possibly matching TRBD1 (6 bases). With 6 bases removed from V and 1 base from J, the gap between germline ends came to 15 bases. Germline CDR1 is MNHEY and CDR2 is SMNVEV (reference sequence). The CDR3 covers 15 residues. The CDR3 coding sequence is TGTGCCAGCAGCCGCTTAGACAGGAATAACTATGGCTACACCTTC. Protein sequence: CASSRLDRNNYGYTF.

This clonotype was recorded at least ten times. DNA for the CDR3: TGTGCCAGCAGTTTCGTTTTGGGACAGGGCGGTGGCTACACCTTC. Its protein is CASSFVLGQGGGYTF. This chain connects TRBV28 to TRBJ1-2; 9 bases are shared with TRBD1. CDR3 length equals 15 residues. Germline V gene sequence: CDR1 MDHEN, CDR2 SYDVKM. J lost 7 bases, V lost 3 bases, and 9 bases had no gene match.

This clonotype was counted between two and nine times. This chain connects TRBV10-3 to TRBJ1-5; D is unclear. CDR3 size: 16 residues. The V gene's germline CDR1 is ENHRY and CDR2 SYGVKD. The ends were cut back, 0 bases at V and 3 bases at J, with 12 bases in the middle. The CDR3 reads CAISESRGIDNQPQHF. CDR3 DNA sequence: TGTGCCATCAGTGAGTCGAGAGGGATCGACAATCAGCCCCAGCATTTT.

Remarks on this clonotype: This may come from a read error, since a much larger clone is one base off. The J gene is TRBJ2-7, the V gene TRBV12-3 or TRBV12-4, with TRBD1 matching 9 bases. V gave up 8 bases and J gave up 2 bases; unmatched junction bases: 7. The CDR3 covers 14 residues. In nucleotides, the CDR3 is TGTGCCAGCGGGCCCGGGACAGGGACCTACGAGCAGTACTTC. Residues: CASGPGTGTYEQYF.

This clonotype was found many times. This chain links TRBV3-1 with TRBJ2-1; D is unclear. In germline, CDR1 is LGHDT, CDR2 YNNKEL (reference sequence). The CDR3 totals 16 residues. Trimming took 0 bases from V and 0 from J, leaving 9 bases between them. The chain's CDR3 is CASSQDGVHSYNEQFF. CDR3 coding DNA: TGTGCCAGCAGCCAAGATGGGGTACACTCCTACAATGAGCAGTTCTTC.

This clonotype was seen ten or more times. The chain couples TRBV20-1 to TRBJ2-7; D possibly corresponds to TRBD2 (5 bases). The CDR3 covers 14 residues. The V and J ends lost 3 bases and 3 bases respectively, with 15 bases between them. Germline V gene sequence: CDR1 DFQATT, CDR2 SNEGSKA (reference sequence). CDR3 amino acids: CSARRRTRFYEQYF. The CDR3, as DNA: TGCAGTGCTAGGAGGAGGACTCGTTTCTACGAGCAGTACTTC.

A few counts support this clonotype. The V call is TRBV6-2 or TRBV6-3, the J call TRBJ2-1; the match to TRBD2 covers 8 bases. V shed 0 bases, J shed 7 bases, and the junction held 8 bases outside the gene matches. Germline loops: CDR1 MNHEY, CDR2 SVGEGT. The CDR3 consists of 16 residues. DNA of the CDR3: TGTGCCAGCAGTTACTCGACGGGAGGGCCTGGAAATGAGCAGTTCTTC. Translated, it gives CASSYSTGGPGNEQFF.

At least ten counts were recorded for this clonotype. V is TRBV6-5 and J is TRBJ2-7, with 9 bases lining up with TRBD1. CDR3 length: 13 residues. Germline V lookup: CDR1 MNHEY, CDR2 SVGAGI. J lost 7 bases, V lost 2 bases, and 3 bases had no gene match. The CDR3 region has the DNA TGTGCCAGCAGTTACCGGACAGGGGAGGAGCAGTACTTC. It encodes CASSYRTGEEQYF.

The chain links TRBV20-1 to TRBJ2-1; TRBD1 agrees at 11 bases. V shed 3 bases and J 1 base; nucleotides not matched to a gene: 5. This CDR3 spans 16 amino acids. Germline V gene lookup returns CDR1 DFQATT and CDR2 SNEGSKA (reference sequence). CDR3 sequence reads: CSASGQGAGSYNEQFF. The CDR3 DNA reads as TGCAGTGCTAGTGGACAGGGGGCGGGATCCTACAATGAGCAGTTCTTC.

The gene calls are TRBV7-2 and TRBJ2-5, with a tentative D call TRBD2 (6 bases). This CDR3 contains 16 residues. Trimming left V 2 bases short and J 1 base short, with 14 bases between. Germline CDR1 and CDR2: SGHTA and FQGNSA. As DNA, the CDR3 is TGTGCCAGCAGCTTATGGACTAATCCAGGCCAAGAGACCCAGTACTTC. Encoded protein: CASSLWTNPGQETQYF. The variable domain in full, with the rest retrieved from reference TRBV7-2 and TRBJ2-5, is GAGVSQSPSNKVTEKGKDVELRCDPISGHTALYWYRQSLGQGLEFLIYFQGNSAPDKSGLPSDRFSAERTGGSVSTLTIQRTQQEDSAVYLCASSLWTNPGQETQYFGPGTRLLVL.

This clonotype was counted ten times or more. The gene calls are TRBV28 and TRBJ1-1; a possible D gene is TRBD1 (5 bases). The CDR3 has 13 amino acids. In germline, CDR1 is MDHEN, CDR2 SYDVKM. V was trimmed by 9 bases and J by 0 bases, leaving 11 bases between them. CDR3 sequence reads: CASLGVMNTEAFF. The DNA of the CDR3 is TGTGCCAGTCTGGGGGTCATGAACACTGAAGCTTTCTTT.

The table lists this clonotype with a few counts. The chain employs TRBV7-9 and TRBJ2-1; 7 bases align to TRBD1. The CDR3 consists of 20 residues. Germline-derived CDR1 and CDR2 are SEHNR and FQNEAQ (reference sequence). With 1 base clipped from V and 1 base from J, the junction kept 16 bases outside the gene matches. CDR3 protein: CASSLEGMTGPLGSYNEQFF. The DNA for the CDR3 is TGTGCCAGCAGCTTAGAGGGAATGACAGGGCCCCTGGGGTCCTACAATGAGCAGTTCTTC.

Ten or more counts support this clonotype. The CDR3 here is CASSEGSSGSSLETQYF. The DNA of the CDR3 is TGTGCCAGCAGTGAAGGAAGTAGCGGGAGTAGTTTAGAGACCCAGTACTTC. The chain employs TRBV2 and TRBJ2-5; 9 nucleotides agree with TRBD2. With V trimmed by 1 base and J by 4 bases, 10 bases remained unmatched. The germline V gene encodes CDR1 SNHLY and CDR2 FYNNEI. The CDR3 is made up of 17 amino acids.

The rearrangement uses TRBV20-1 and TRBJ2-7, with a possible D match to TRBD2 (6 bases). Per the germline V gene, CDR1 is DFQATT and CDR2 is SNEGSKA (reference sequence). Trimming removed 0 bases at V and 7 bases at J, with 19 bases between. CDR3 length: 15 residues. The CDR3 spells CSARDHPRGTEEQYF. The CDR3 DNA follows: TGCAGTGCTAGAGATCACCCCCGGGGGACGGAGGAGCAGTACTTC.

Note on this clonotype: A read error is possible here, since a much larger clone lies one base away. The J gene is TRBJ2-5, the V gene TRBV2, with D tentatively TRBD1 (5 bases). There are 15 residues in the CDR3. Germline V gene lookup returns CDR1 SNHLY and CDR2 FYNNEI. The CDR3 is CASSADRQNQETRYF. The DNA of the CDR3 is TGTGCCAGCAGCGCCGACCGACAGAACCAAGAGACCCGGTACTTC.

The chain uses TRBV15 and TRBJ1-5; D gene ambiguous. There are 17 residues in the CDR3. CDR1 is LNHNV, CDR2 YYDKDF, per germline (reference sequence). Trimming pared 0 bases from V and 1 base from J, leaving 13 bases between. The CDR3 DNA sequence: TGTGCCACCAGCAGAGATCGGGAATTCCTAAGCAATCAGCCCCAGCATTTT. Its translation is CATSRDREFLSNQPQHF.